What follows is one T cell receptor (beta chain) and its context. Its antigen is unknown. The input lacks base qualities; no much larger clone sits a single base away. The data were obtained in a study of blood T cell repertoires in COVID-19 (TCRdb year 2020). Turning to the overall study: Collaborator samples came from the United States, Italy and Spain and covered acute and convalescent phases of COVID-19. Samples were obtained from the ongoing ImmuneRACE study (first 160 participants) and from about 1,300 subjects provided by 6 global collaborators. Where available, HLA class I and class II types were taken from metadata supplied by the sample provider and were not determined by assay-based typing. The material from the prospective study consisted of cDNA or gDNA derived from T cells, B-cell-depleted T cells, or PBMCs. Nearly every sample came with metadata listing a de-identified subject ID, COVID-19 status, age in years and sex. The repertoires were released in a freely available public database intended as a resource for research on the immune response to SARS-CoV-2. Deeply sampled blood TCRbeta repertoires from subjects exposed to, actively infected with, or recovered from COVID-19 were included in the dataset. What the study reported, not specific to this receptor: The quantity of clinical and demographic metadata differed by source and by participant and was supplied without curation.

Ends trimmed: V by 6 bases, J by 2 bases; bases unmatched to a gene: 3. Reading from cysteine to phenylalanine, the CDR3 counts 13 amino acids. The kept DNA is CDR3 alone, 39 bases in frame from the first base. The germline V gene encodes CDR1 SQVTM and CDR2 ANQGSEA. Each collaborating institution followed its own protocols to collect whole blood in K2EDTA tubes. Collaborator samples were shipped for TCRbeta analysis as frozen whole blood, isolated PBMCs, or DNA extracted from either sample type. TCRbeta CDR3 regions were amplified from genomic DNA using the immunoSEQ Assay, a bias-controlled multiplex PCR. In the source study's methods: Nucleated cell counts per sample were estimated from amplification of reference gene primers within the assay. Sequence reads were collapsed and filtered to measure the absolute abundance of every unique TCRbeta CDR3 rearrangement. Productive Simpson clonality was computed per sample as the square root of Simpson's diversity index over productive rearrangements. TCRdb's version of the immuneACCESS table is confined to in-frame rearrangements and falls short of the full clone set. An unresolved V gene accounts for under half of the shortfall where checked; the remainder is of unknown origin. That table gives V, J and clone size, and the DNA gave D and trimming. Present in this sample are 55,000 to 80,000 clones, 89% of which were seen just once. The leading ten clones occupy roughly 8.2% of the sample.

The sequencing sample was made of peripheral blood. This sequence was found in a man aged 50 to 60 with active COVID-19. Rearrangement joined TRBV29-1 to TRBJ2-7; 11 nucleotides in the junction match TRBD1. The CDR3 reads as follows: CSVGTGGPYEQYF. The base sequence is TGCAGCGTCGGGACAGGGGGTCCCTACGAGCAGTACTTC.